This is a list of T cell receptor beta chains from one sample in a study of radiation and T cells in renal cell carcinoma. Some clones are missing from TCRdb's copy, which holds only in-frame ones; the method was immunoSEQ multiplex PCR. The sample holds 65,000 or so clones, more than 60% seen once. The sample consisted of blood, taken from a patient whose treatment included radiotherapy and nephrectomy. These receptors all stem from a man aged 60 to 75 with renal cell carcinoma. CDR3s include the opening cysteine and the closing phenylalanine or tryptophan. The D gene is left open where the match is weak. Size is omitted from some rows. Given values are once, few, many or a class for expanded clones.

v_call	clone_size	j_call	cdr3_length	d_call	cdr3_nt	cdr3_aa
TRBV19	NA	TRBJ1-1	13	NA	TGTGCCAGTAGTCCACAGGTTAACACTGAAGCTTTCTTT	CASSPQVNTEAFF
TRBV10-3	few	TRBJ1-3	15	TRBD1	TGTGCCATCAGTAACACAGGGGATGAGCGAAACACCATATATTTT	CAISNTGDERNTIYF
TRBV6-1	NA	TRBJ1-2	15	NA	TGTGCCAGCAGTGAACGGGCGCTCGGGGACTATGGCTACACCTTC	CASSERALGDYGYTF
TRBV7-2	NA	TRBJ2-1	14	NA	TGTGCCAGCAGCTACCGGGACCATTACAATGAGCAGTTCTTC	CASSYRDHYNEQFF
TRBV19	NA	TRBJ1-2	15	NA	TGTGCCAGTGAAGACAGGCTCGGAGCTAACTATGGCTACACCTTC	CASEDRLGANYGYTF
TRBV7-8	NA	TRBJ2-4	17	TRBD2	TGTGCCAGCGGGAAGGACGTAGCGGGAGGGCCGAGCAACATTCAGTACTTC	CASGKDVAGGPSNIQYF
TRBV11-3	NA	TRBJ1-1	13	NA	TGTGCCAGCAGCTCGACTGCAAACACTGAAGCTTTCTTT	CASSSTANTEAFF
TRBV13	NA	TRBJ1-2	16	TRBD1	TGTGCCAGCAGCAACCTTACAGGGGCTACCAACTATGGCTACACCTTC	CASSNLTGATNYGYTF
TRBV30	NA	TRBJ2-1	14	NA	TGTGCCTGGAGTGTCATAGGGCTCGACAATGAGCAGTTCTTC	CAWSVIGLDNEQFF
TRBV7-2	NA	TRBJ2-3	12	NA	TGTGCCAGCAGCTTCATCTCAGATACGCAGTATTTT	CASSFISDTQYF
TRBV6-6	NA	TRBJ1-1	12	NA	TGTGCCAGCAGTACAGGGACCACTGAAGCTTTCTTT	CASSTGTTEAFF
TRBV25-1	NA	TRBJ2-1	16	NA	TGTGCCAGCAGTGAATTGGACGGGAGTAGGTACAATGAGCAGTTCTTC	CASSELDGSRYNEQFF
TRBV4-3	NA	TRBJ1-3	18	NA	TGCGCCAGCAGCCAAGCTCCGCTATTGGACCTCTCTGGAAACACCATATATTTT	CASSQAPLLDLSGNTIYF
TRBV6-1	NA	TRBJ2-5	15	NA	TGTGCCAGCAGTGAATTTGTGGGGACCCCAGAGACCCAGTACTTC	CASSEFVGTPETQYF
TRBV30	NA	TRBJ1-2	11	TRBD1	TGTGCCTGGAGTGTAGGGACAGGTCGGTTCTTC	CAWSVGTGRFF
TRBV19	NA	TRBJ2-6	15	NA	TGTGCCAGTAGTATGGGTGGCTCTGGGGCCAACGTCCTGACTTTC	CASSMGGSGANVLTF
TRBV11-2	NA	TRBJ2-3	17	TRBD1	TGTGCCAGCAGCTTCCGTCCGTGGGACAGGGTACCAGATACGCAGTATTTT	CASSFRPWDRVPDTQYF
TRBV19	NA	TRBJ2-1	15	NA	TGTGCCAGTAGTATACAGATAAGCTCCTACAATGAGCAGTTCTTC	CASSIQISSYNEQFF
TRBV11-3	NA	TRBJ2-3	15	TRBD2	TGTGCCAGCAGCTGGCGGGGGATTCACACAGATACGCAGTATTTT	CASSWRGIHTDTQYF
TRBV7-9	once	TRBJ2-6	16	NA	TGTGCCAGCAGCTTCGGACAGATCTCTGGGGCCAACGTCCTGACTTTC	CASSFGQISGANVLTF
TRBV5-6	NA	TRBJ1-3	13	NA	TGTGCCAGCAGCTTGGGGCTTGTTGACACCATATATTTT	CASSLGLVDTIYF
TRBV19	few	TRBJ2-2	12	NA	TGTGCCAGTAGCCCTTCCGCCGGGGAGCTGTTTTTT	CASSPSAGELFF
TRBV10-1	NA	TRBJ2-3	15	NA	TGCGCCAGCAGCCCGAGGGGGACGGGGGTAGATACGCAGTATTTT	CASSPRGTGVDTQYF
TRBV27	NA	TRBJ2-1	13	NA	TGTGCCAGCAGTCTATCCCAGGGGTTTGAGCAGTTCTTC	CASSLSQGFEQFF
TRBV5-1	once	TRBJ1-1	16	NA	TGCGCCAGCAGCCCGAATGCGGGGTCAGGCCACACTGAAGCTTTCTTT	CASSPNAGSGHTEAFF
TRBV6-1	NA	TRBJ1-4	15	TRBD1	TGTGCCAGCAGTGAAGCGGGACAGGGACATGAAAAACTGTTTTTT	CASSEAGQGHEKLFF
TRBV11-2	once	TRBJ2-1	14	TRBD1	TGTGCCAGCAGCTTGAGGGACAGTCAAAACGAGCAGTTCTTC	CASSLRDSQNEQFF